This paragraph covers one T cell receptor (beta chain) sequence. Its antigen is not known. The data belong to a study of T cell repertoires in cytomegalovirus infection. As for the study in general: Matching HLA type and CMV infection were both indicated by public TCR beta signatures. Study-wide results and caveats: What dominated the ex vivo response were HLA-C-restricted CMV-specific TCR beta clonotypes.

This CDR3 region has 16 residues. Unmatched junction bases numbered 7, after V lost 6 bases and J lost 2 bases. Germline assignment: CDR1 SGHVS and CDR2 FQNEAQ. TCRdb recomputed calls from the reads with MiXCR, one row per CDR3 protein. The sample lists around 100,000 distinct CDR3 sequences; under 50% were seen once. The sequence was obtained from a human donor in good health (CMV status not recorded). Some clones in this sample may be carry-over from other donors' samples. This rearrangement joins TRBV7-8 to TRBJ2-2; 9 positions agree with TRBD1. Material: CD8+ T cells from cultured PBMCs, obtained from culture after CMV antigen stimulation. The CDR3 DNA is TGTGCCAGCAGGCCGAGGGACAGGGAAAACACCGGGGAGCTGTTTTTT. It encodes CASRPRDRENTGELFF.